The 30 T cell receptor beta chains in this list originate from one sample, sequenced in a study of blood T cell repertoires in COVID-19. This table comes from immunoSEQ multiplex PCR, and its TCRdb copy is limited to in-frame clones, with some not included. The repertoire holds some 87,000 clones, roughly 92% seen once, with roughly 6.4% in the top ten. Specimen: peripheral blood. The source is a woman in her sixties with active COVID-19.

The chain recombines TRBV28 with TRBJ1-1; a possible D gene is TRBD1 (6 bases). Per the germline V gene, CDR1 is MDHEN and CDR2 is SYDVKM. Trimming took off 6 bases at V and 9 bases at J, with 17 bases between the two ends. The CDR3 is 13 amino acids. The CDR3 protein is CASRSHLGGKAFF. DNA of the CDR3: TGTGCCAGCAGATCTCATTTAGGGGGAAAAGCTTTCTTT.

J is TRBJ2-1 and V is TRBV5-5; 9 bases map to TRBD1. After removal of 2 bases from V and 0 bases from J, the junction contained 9 bases not matched to a gene. Germline V lookup: CDR1 SGHKS, CDR2 YYEKEE (reference sequence). The CDR3 has 18 residues. In DNA form, the CDR3 reads TGTGCCAGCAGCTTTACAGGGGGCTCTAGGAGCTCCTACAATGAGCAGTTCTTC. Translated, it gives CASSFTGGSRSSYNEQFF.

In this sample, this clone turned up once. The chain recombines TRBV7-9 with TRBJ2-1; 7 bases align to TRBD2. Germline-derived CDR1 and CDR2 are SEHNR and FQNEAQ (reference sequence). Trimming at V came to 5 bases and at J to 15 bases, leaving 10 bases not matched to a gene. This CDR3 has 12 residues. CDR3 residues: CASSLSAGRRFF. The CDR3 DNA reads as TGTGCCAGCAGCCTCTCAGCGGGGCGGAGGTTCTTC. The full variable domain, completed using reference TRBV7-9 and TRBJ2-1, is DTGVSQNPRHKITKRGQNVTFRCDPISEHNRLYWYRQTLGQGPEFLTYFQNEAQLEKSRLLSDRFSAERPKGSFSTLEIQRTEQGDSAMYLCASSLSAGRRFFGPGTRLTVL.

This sequence joins TRBV11-2 and TRBJ2-3; the match to TRBD1 covers 8 bases. The V gene's germline CDR1 is SGHAT and CDR2 FQNNGV. J lost 2 bases, V lost 1 base, and 2 bases had no gene match. The CDR3 length is 15 residues. CDR3: CASSLGTGNTDTQYF. The CDR3, as DNA: TGTGCCAGCAGCTTAGGGACAGGGAACACAGATACGCAGTATTTT.

The chain joins TRBV6-1 to TRBJ2-3; TRBD1 matches at 9 bases. The CDR3 sequence is 17 residues long. From germline, CDR1 is MNHNS and CDR2 SASEGT. Losses at the gene ends were 2 bases for V and 3 bases for J; bases not matched to a gene: 9. CDR3 nucleotide sequence: TGTGCCAGCAGTGAATGGGACCCGGGACAGGGTACAGATACGCAGTATTTT. It translates to CASSEWDPGQGTDTQYF.

The chain links TRBV9 to TRBJ1-6, with 7 bases matching TRBD1. V trimming: 4 bases; J trimming: 10 bases; junction bases outside the gene matches: 20. Germline CDR1 and CDR2: SGDLS and YYNGEE. This CDR3 has 18 residues. The CDR3, as DNA: TGTGCCAGCAGCCAACAGGCTGGACAGGCCGGAGGAAGGTCACCCCTCCACTTT. Translating gives CASSQQAGQAGGRSPLHF.

V usage is TRBV5-4 and J usage is TRBJ2-5; D is unresolved. Deletions cut 1 base from V and 4 bases from J, with 11 bases between. The CDR3 runs to 14 residues. Germline loops: CDR1 SGHNT, CDR2 YYREEE (reference sequence). CDR3 region: CASSLSRWSETQYF. DNA of the CDR3: TGTGCCAGCAGCTTGTCCAGATGGTCAGAGACCCAGTACTTC.

This chain uses TRBV24-1 with TRBJ2-1, with 9 bases aligning to TRBD1. This CDR3 region has 15 residues. After removal of 2 bases from V and 9 bases from J, the junction contained 7 bases not matched to a gene. Germline-derived CDR1 and CDR2 are KGHDR and SFDVKD. CDR3 sequence: CATSDSLHRGPEQFF. In DNA, the CDR3 is TGTGCCACCAGTGATTCGTTACACAGGGGGCCTGAGCAGTTCTTC.

The CDR3 here is CASSPAGTSGAETQYF. The CDR3 DNA reads TGTGCCAGCAGTCCCGCAGGGACTAGCGGGGCAGAGACCCAGTACTTC. This chain joins TRBV28 and TRBJ2-5; 13 bases map to TRBD2. Germline loops: CDR1 MDHEN, CDR2 SYDVKM. CDR3 length: 16 amino acids. J lost 4 bases, V lost 5 bases, and 7 bases had no gene match.

The chain uses TRBV25-1 and TRBJ2-1; D call uncertain. CDR3 length: 15 residues. Germline CDR1 reads MGHDK; CDR2 reads SYGVNS. Trimming took 4 bases from V and 9 from J, leaving 19 bases between them. The CDR3 sequence is CASSGQGSGYGEQFF. The DNA for the CDR3 is TGTGCCAGCAGTGGCCAAGGATCAGGTTACGGTGAGCAGTTCTTC.

This chain joins TRBV25-1 and TRBJ1-1; D may be TRBD1 (5 bases). V lost 3 bases and J 1 base, leaving 12 bases between the germline ends. Germline V lookup: CDR1 MGHDK, CDR2 SYGVNS. The CDR3 consists of 15 residues. CDR3 in DNA: TGTGCCAGCAGTGATTCGCTAACAGGGAACACTGAAGCTTTCTTT. Its translation: CASSDSLTGNTEAFF.

The chain joins TRBV7-2 to TRBJ2-5; 13 bases agree with TRBD2. The CDR3 sequence is 16 residues long. V lost 1 base, J lost 1 base, and 0 bases stayed unmatched. Germline V gene lookup returns CDR1 SGHTA and CDR2 FQGNSA. The CDR3 protein is CASSLGTSGGQETQYF. The CDR3 bases are TGTGCCAGCAGCTTAGGGACTAGCGGGGGCCAAGAGACCCAGTACTTC.

The rearrangement joins TRBV5-1 to TRBJ1-1; tentatively, D is TRBD1 (6 bases). The germline gives CDR1 SGHRS, CDR2 YFSETQ. The V and J ends lost 0 bases and 6 bases respectively, with 15 bases between them. The CDR3 totals 15 residues. CDR3 protein: CASSLDGGLVSEAFF. CDR3 DNA: TGCGCCAGCAGCTTGGACGGGGGGCTGGTGTCTGAAGCTTTCTTT.

CDR3 amino acids: CASSELPGNTEAFF. CDR3 coding DNA: TGTGCCAGCAGTGAACTACCAGGGAACACTGAAGCTTTCTTT. The V call is TRBV2, the J call TRBJ1-1; D is undetermined. Per the germline V gene, CDR1 is SNHLY and CDR2 is FYNNEI. V lost 2 bases, J lost 1 base, and 8 bases lay in between. The CDR3 spans 14 residues.

This clone appeared a single time. V is TRBV12-3 or TRBV12-4 and J is TRBJ1-1; D is uncertain. V shed 2 bases and J shed 1 base, with 2 bases lying between them. CDR3 length equals 12 residues. CDR3 nucleotides: TGTGCCAGCAGTTTACGGAACACTGAAGCTTTCTTT. Protein: CASSLRNTEAFF.

The chain uses TRBV7-9 and TRBJ1-1; 7 bases match TRBD1. The V gene end was trimmed by 5 bases and the J gene end by 11 bases; junction bases not matched to a gene: 17. CDR3 length: 15 residues. Germline V lookup: CDR1 SEHNR, CDR2 FQNEAQ (reference sequence). CDR3 nucleotide sequence: TGTGCCAGCAGCCCTACTGGGGACAGATCACTGAAGGCTTTCTTT. This codes for CASSPTGDRSLKAFF.

V gene TRBV28 combines with J gene TRBJ2-2, with D perhaps matching TRBD1 (7 bases). The CDR3 runs 16 residues. Germline loops: CDR1 MDHEN, CDR2 SYDVKM. V was shortened by 5 bases and J by 3 bases, with 16 bases between the two germline ends. CDR3 amino acids: CASSAGGRVHTGELFF. The CDR3, as DNA: TGTGCCAGCAGTGCAGGGGGGAGAGTTCACACCGGGGAGCTGTTTTTT. The full variable domain, with the rest looked up from reference TRBV28 and TRBJ2-2, is DVKVTQSSRYLVKRTGEKVFLECVQDMDHENMFWYRQDPGLGLRLIYFSYDVKMKEKGDIPEGYSVSREKKERFSLILESASTNQTSMYLCASSAGGRVHTGELFFGEGSRLTVL.

The chain has TRBV27 and TRBJ2-1; tentative D call: TRBD2 (6 bases). Germline assignment: CDR1 MNHEY and CDR2 SMNVEV (reference sequence). The CDR3 totals 15 residues. The DNA for the CDR3 is TGTGCAAGCTGGGCTCTGCTGGGGGGTGAAGATGAGCAGTTCTTC. This encodes CASWALLGGEDEQFF.

The chain has TRBV19 and TRBJ2-7; D perhaps matches TRBD1 (5 bases). CDR3 size: 15 residues. V lost 3 bases, J lost 4 bases, and 16 bases lay in between. Germline V gives CDR1 LNHDA, CDR2 SQIVND (reference sequence). The CDR3 protein is CASSMMSGSRYEQYF. The CDR3 DNA reads TGTGCCAGTAGTATGATGTCAGGGTCTCGGTACGAGCAGTACTTC.

The rearrangement links TRBV6-5 to TRBJ2-5; a weak D match, TRBD2 (6 bases). Trimming removed 0 bases at V and 3 bases at J, with 14 bases between. The CDR3 spans 16 residues. The germline V gene has CDR1 MNHEY and CDR2 SVGAGI. The DNA for the CDR3 is TGTGCCAGCAGTTACTCAGGGCAGGGAGGCGAAGAGACCCAGTACTTC. Translated: CASSYSGQGGEETQYF.

The chain employs TRBV5-6 and TRBJ2-7; 9 nucleotides line up with TRBD1. Germline V lookup: CDR1 SGHDT, CDR2 YYEEEE. Unmatched junction bases numbered 9, after V lost 5 bases and J lost 3 bases. The length of the CDR3 is 15 residues. In DNA, the CDR3 is TGTGCCAGCAGGGCACCGGGACAGGGCTTCTACGAGCAGTACTTC. It codes for CASRAPGQGFYEQYF. Full variable domain (rest looked up from reference TRBV5-6 and TRBJ2-7): DAGVTQSPTHLIKTRGQQVTLRCSPKSGHDTVSWYQQALGQGPQFIFQYYEEEERQRGNFPDRFSGHQFPNYSSELNVNALLLGDSALYLCASRAPGQGFYEQYFGPGTRLTVT.

The chain links TRBV19 to TRBJ2-2, with D unresolved. CDR1 LNHDA and CDR2 SQIVND come from the germline V gene (reference sequence). Trimming took off 6 bases at V and 6 bases at J, with 11 bases between the two ends. The length of the CDR3 is 13 residues. The CDR3 protein is CASRGLRPGELFF. Written as DNA, the CDR3 is TGTGCCAGTAGAGGTTTGAGGCCCGGGGAGCTGTTTTTT.

The J gene is TRBJ2-6, the V gene TRBV18, with 7 bases identical to TRBD1. Trimming took 2 bases from V and 0 from J; bases not matched to a gene: 1. From germline, CDR1 is KGHSH and CDR2 LQKENI. This CDR3 spans 16 amino acids. The CDR3 region is CASSPAGGSGANVLTF. The CDR3 DNA sequence: TGTGCCAGCTCACCAGCAGGGGGCTCTGGGGCCAACGTCCTGACTTTC.

The chain uses TRBV4-1 and TRBJ1-5; D may be TRBD1 (5 bases). Germline CDR1 and CDR2: MGHRA and YSYEKL. The CDR3 is 16 residues long. Trimming removed 0 bases at V and 5 bases at J, with 14 bases between. The CDR3 reads CASSQDKSGSHQPQHF. CDR3 bases: TGCGCCAGCAGCCAAGATAAATCAGGGTCCCATCAGCCCCAGCATTTT.

The V and J genes are TRBV4-1 and TRBJ2-2; tentatively, D is TRBD1 (6 bases). Germline CDR1 reads MGHRA; CDR2 reads YSYEKL. Trimming removed 0 bases at V and 3 bases at J, with 11 bases between. The CDR3 contains 16 residues. The chain's CDR3 is CASSQDMGADTGELFF. The CDR3 region has the DNA TGCGCCAGCAGCCAAGATATGGGGGCCGACACCGGGGAGCTGTTTTTT.

This chain links TRBV2 with TRBJ1-5; 8 nucleotides line up with TRBD1. The CDR3 consists of 17 residues. V was pared by 6 bases and J by 3 bases, with 13 bases of the junction left unmatched. Looked up from germline, CDR1 is SNHLY and CDR2 is FYNNEI. CDR3 loop: CASSAPLARGLNQPQHF. DNA of the CDR3: TGTGCCAGCAGCGCCCCTCTGGCCAGGGGGCTCAATCAGCCCCAGCATTTT.

This chain joins TRBV3-1 (or the pseudogene TRBV3-2) and TRBJ2-7, with TRBD2 matching 14 bases. The germline CDR1 and CDR2 sequences are LGHDT and YNNKEL (reference sequence). After removal of 1 base from V and 6 bases from J, the junction contained 5 bases not matched to a gene. The CDR3 has 16 amino acids. The CDR3 region is CASSQAGTSGSSEQYF. Here the CDR3 DNA reads TGTGCCAGCAGCCAAGCCGGGACTAGCGGGAGCTCCGAGCAGTACTTC.

The chain is built from TRBV19 and TRBJ2-5; 8 nucleotides match TRBD1. Germline loops: CDR1 LNHDA, CDR2 SQIVND (reference sequence). The CDR3 totals 17 residues. V lost 5 bases to trimming and J lost 5 bases; unmatched junction nucleotides: 16. Here the CDR3 DNA reads TGTGCCAGTAGTTTGTCCCAGGGGGCGCGAATCGGGGAGACCCAGTACTTC. Translation: CASSLSQGARIGETQYF.

J is TRBJ1-1 and V is TRBV14, with no clear D. In germline, CDR1 is SGHDN, CDR2 FVKESK. This CDR3 has 12 amino acids. The V gene lost 4 bases and the J gene lost 1 base, with 4 bases spanning the gap. CDR3 nucleotide sequence: TGTGCCAGCAGCCGCAGGAACACTGAAGCTTTCTTT. Amino acids: CASSRRNTEAFF.

The chain carries TRBV11-2 and TRBJ2-2, with 12 positions matching TRBD1. J was trimmed by 2 bases and V by 0 bases; bases with no gene match: 1. CDR3 length equals 17 residues. Germline CDR1 and CDR2: SGHAT and FQNNGV. As DNA, the CDR3 is TGTGCCAGCAGCTTAGAGGGGACAGGGGGCAACACCGGGGAGCTGTTTTTT. The encoded protein is CASSLEGTGGNTGELFF.